One sample yielded the 2 T cell receptor beta chains listed below, sequenced in a study of T cell responses to AZD1222 COVID-19 vaccine. Profiling relied on immunoSEQ multiplex PCR, and the TCRdb table lists in-frame clones only, not all of them. This table holds 150,000 to 200,000 clones, roughly nine tenths found once. The sample consisted of peripheral blood, taken on day 0 of AZD1222 vaccination. The origin of the receptors is an adult in good health.

J is TRBJ2-5 and V is TRBV7-8; 9 bases agree with TRBD1. The CDR3 runs 16 residues. The V segment lost 1 base and the J segment 7 bases; nucleotides outside the gene matches: 10. CDR1 and CDR2 from the germline V gene are SGHVS and FQNEAQ. In DNA, the CDR3 is TGTGCCAGCAGCTTAGGGGACAGGGACCTAAGAGGGACCCAGTACTTC. As protein: CASSLGDRDLRGTQYF. The variable domain in full, with the rest retrieved from reference TRBV7-8 and TRBJ2-5, is GAGVSQSPRYKVAKRGQDVALRCDPISGHVSLFWYQQALGQGPEFLTYFQNEAQLDKSGLPSDRFFAERPEGSVSTLKIQRTQQEDSAVYLCASSLGDRDLRGTQYFGPGTRLLVL.

V usage is TRBV29-1 and J usage is TRBJ2-1; weak D call: TRBD2 (5 bases). Germline CDR1 is SQVTM and CDR2 is ANQGSEA. This CDR3 comprises 16 residues. Trimming cost V 0 bases and J 4 bases, with 16 bases left between them. The CDR3 is CSVEDYDIGVYNEQFF. CDR3 nucleotide sequence: TGCAGCGTTGAAGATTACGACATCGGGGTTTACAATGAGCAGTTCTTC.